The next 21 T cell receptor beta chains were all read from a single sample in a study of low-dose radiotherapy and immunotherapy resistance in tumors. Described time point: before trial treatment. Both TCRalpha and TCRbeta chains were reverse transcribed with V-gene-specific primers. The authors amplified TCRs for about 18 PCR cycles with a constant-region primer and a V-primer adapter. MiXCR was run by TCRdb on the reads, yielding one entry per CDR3 protein. The table has fewer than 90,000 distinct CDR3 sequences, roughly 31% seen once. Sequencing was performed on PBMCs, taken before treatment. The receptor set was obtained from a female donor with ovarian cancer.

The chain is built from TRBV20-1 and TRBJ2-7; 13 bases are shared with TRBD2. With 5 bases clipped from V and 2 bases from J, the junction kept 6 bases outside the gene matches. CDR1 and CDR2 (germline): DFQATT, SNEGSKA (reference sequence). The CDR3 sequence is 15 residues long. Written as DNA, the CDR3 is TGCAGTGCTTATTCCACTAGCGGGGGGGCCTACGAGCAGTACTTC. It translates to CSAYSTSGGAYEQYF.

This chain links TRBV20-1 with TRBJ1-5, with D possibly being TRBD1 (5 bases). Deletions cut 6 bases from V and 5 bases from J, with 14 bases between. CDR3 length: 13 residues. Germline values: CDR1 DFQATT, CDR2 SNEGSKA (reference sequence). CDR3 nucleotide sequence: TGCAGTGCCCCTACTGGGGGATATCAGCCCCAGCATTTT. Translation gives CSAPTGGYQPQHF.

This clonotype has at least ten counts. The J gene is TRBJ2-7, the V gene TRBV5-1, with D hard to call. The length of the CDR3 is 14 residues. Trimming took 1 base from V and 2 from J, leaving 10 bases between them. Germline V gene lookup returns CDR1 SGHRS and CDR2 YFSETQ. Here the CDR3 DNA reads TGCGCCAGCAGCTTGACCGGGCCCCCCTACGAGCAGTACTTC. Its protein product is CASSLTGPPYEQYF.

V usage is TRBV12-3 or TRBV12-4 and J usage is TRBJ2-7; TRBD2 aligns across 8 bases. The V segment lost 6 bases and the J segment 2 bases; nucleotides outside the gene matches: 9. The CDR3 is 15 amino acids. The CDR3 protein is CASSRGTRSTYEQYF. CDR3 DNA: TGTGCCAGCAGCCGCGGGACTAGGTCAACCTACGAGCAGTACTTC.

This clonotype came up many times. The chain employs TRBV12-3 or TRBV12-4 and TRBJ2-2; the D is unclear. The CDR3 contains 14 residues. Trimming removed 3 bases from V and 4 bases from J, with 9 bases in between. The CDR3 sequence is CASSFRRATGELFF. Here the CDR3 DNA reads TGTGCCAGCAGTTTCCGTAGGGCCACCGGGGAGCTGTTTTTT.

This clonotype has only a few counts. One end of the junction does not line up with germline, which may come from a read error. The chain joins TRBV20-1 to TRBJ2-3, with 12 bases aligning to TRBD2. This CDR3 is 14 amino acids long. Germline-derived CDR1 and CDR2 are DFQATT and SNEGSKA (reference sequence). The CDR3 DNA is TGCAGTGCTCGACTAGCGGGAGCGATAGATACGCAATATTTT. Its protein product is CSARLAGAIDTQYF.

The V and J genes are TRBV28 and TRBJ2-7, with 9 nucleotides matching TRBD1. Germline CDR1 MDHEN, CDR2 SYDVKM. Losses at the gene ends were 7 bases for V and 5 bases for J; bases not matched to a gene: 12. This CDR3 has 15 residues. CDR3 protein: CASKLGGTGWHEQYF. The DNA of the CDR3 is TGTGCCAGCAAGTTGGGGGGGACAGGGTGGCACGAGCAGTACTTC.

In the case of this clonotype: This likely traces to a read error, being one base from a far larger clone. This chain joins TRBV7-2 and TRBJ2-7; D assignment may be TRBD1 or TRBD2 (5 bases each). Germline-derived CDR1 and CDR2 are SGHTA and FQGNSA. V was shortened by 5 bases and J by 2 bases, with 10 bases between the two germline ends. The CDR3 sequence is 13 residues long. The CDR3 spells CASSRDGTYEQYF. The CDR3 DNA follows: TGTGCCAGCAGCCGGGACGGTACCTACGAGCAGTACTTC.

This clonotype was picked up many times. J is TRBJ2-3 and V is TRBV6-2 or TRBV6-3; 8 positions match TRBD2. In germline, CDR1 is MNHEY, CDR2 SVGEGT. There are 17 residues in the CDR3. Unmatched junction bases numbered 11, after V lost 0 bases and J lost 6 bases. The CDR3: CASSYSSSGMVGDTQYF. The CDR3, as DNA: TGTGCCAGCAGTTACTCGAGTAGCGGGATGGTGGGGGATACGCAGTATTTT.

This clonotype was counted ten times or more. The genes are TRBV2 and TRBJ2-7; D is uncertain. V gave up 5 bases and J gave up 3 bases, with 2 bases separating them. This CDR3 is built from 10 residues. The germline V gene encodes CDR1 SNHLY and CDR2 FYNNEI. The DNA of the CDR3 is TGTGCCAGCAGTTACTACGAGCAGTACTTC. The encoded protein is CASSYYEQYF.

This clonotype was found many times. The chain uses TRBV12-3 or TRBV12-4 and TRBJ1-1, with 8 bases fitting TRBD1. The CDR3 runs to 14 residues. V lost 7 bases, J lost 5 bases, and 9 bases stayed unmatched. The CDR3 is CASTPGQGKTEAFF. The CDR3 DNA reads TGTGCCAGCACCCCTGGACAGGGTAAGACTGAAGCTTTCTTT.

The table lists this clonotype with many counts. The CDR3 DNA reads TGTGCCAGCAGTTTGGAGACACAACGCTACAATGAGCAGTTCTTC. Its protein is CASSLETQRYNEQFF. The rearrangement links TRBV27 to TRBJ2-1; the D is unclear. The CDR3 has 15 residues. Germline CDR1 and CDR2: MNHEY and SMNVEV (reference sequence). Between the trimmed V and J ends, which lost 3 bases and 3 bases, there was a span of 12 bases.

CDR3 region: CAWSTRWSGRGVTYNEQFF. The CDR3 DNA reads TGTGCCTGGAGCACAAGGTGGAGCGGAAGGGGTGTCACGTACAATGAGCAGTTCTTC. V and J are TRBV30 and TRBJ2-1; TRBD1 or TRBD2 may be the D gene (5 bases each). Looked up from germline, CDR1 is GTSNPN and CDR2 is SVGIG (reference sequence). The CDR3 contains 19 residues. Trimming left V 3 bases short and J 4 bases short, with 28 bases between.

This clonotype was recorded many times. This chain connects TRBV11-3 to TRBJ2-1, with D hard to call. V lost 4 bases and J 5 bases, leaving 9 bases between the germline ends. The CDR3 contains 13 residues. CDR1 and CDR2 from the germline V gene are SGHNT and YENEEA. CDR3 in amino acids: CASSSNTHNEQFF. CDR3 nucleotides: TGTGCCAGCAGCTCGAACACCCACAATGAGCAGTTCTTC.

Remarks on this clonotype: A much larger clone is a single base away; this may be a read error. The chain carries TRBV13 and TRBJ2-3; 8 bases line up with TRBD2. V lost 3 bases to trimming and J lost 4 bases; unmatched junction nucleotides: 3. The V gene's germline CDR1 is PRHDT and CDR2 FYEKMQ (reference sequence). This CDR3 has 14 residues. The CDR3 DNA reads TGTGCCAGCAGCTTCCGGGAGGGGCCAGATACGCAGTATTTT. Translating it yields CASSFREGPDTQYF.

This sequence joins TRBV28 and TRBJ2-2, with a tentative D call TRBD1 (5 bases). CDR1 is MDHEN, CDR2 SYDVKM, per germline. V lost 6 bases to trimming and J lost 3 bases, with 17 bases between them. The CDR3 consists of 16 residues. CDR3 protein: CASSAQRTRDTGELFF. The DNA for the CDR3 is TGTGCCAGCAGCGCTCAAAGGACAAGGGACACCGGGGAGCTGTTTTTT.

This clonotype was detected many times. CDR3 nucleotides: TGTGCCAGCAGCTTGGGACAGGGGGGCTCCTACGAGCAGTACTTC. As protein: CASSLGQGGSYEQYF. J is TRBJ2-7 and V is TRBV5-4, with TRBD1 matching 9 bases. The CDR3 sequence is 15 residues long. The V segment lost 0 bases and the J segment 0 bases; nucleotides outside the gene matches: 1. The germline V gene has CDR1 SGHNT and CDR2 YYREEE (reference sequence).

The sample holds many counts of this clonotype. The V call is TRBV7-3, the J call TRBJ2-1; weak D call: TRBD1 (6 bases). The CDR3 has 16 residues. Germline lookup yields CDR1 SGHTA and CDR2 FQGTGA. Deletions cut 5 bases from V and 0 bases from J, with 14 bases between. The CDR3 nucleotides are TGTGCCAGCAGCCCCCAGGGGTCGAGCTCCTACAATGAGCAGTTCTTC. Protein sequence: CASSPQGSSSYNEQFF.

This clonotype appeared many times. The chain has TRBV20-1 and TRBJ2-1, with TRBD2 identical over 9 bases. The V gene's germline CDR1 is DFQATT and CDR2 SNEGSKA (reference sequence). The CDR3 runs to 12 residues. Trimming took 3 bases from V and 12 from J; bases not matched to a gene: 6. As DNA, the CDR3 is TGCAGTGCTAGGGCTAGCGGGGCAGGGCAGTTCTTC. Protein: CSARASGAGQFF.

This clonotype showed up many times. The J gene is TRBJ2-2, the V gene TRBV29-1; D not certain. CDR1 is SQVTM and CDR2 is ANQGSEA in the germline V gene. The CDR3 has 14 amino acids. Trimming took 5 bases from V and 4 from J, leaving 14 bases between them. The CDR3 DNA follows: TGCAGCGTTTTAGTCCCGCTGACCACCGGGGAGCTGTTTTTT. Protein product: CSVLVPLTTGELFF.

To note about this clonotype: This may come from a read error, since a much larger clone is one base off. This CDR3 is missing its conserved last phenylalanine or tryptophan, likely due to a read error. V gene TRBV2 combines with J gene TRBJ2-5; TRBD2 is a possible D gene (6 bases). Deletions cut 7 bases from V and 3 bases from J, with 18 bases between. The CDR3 is 15 amino acids. Per the germline V gene, CDR1 is SNHLY and CDR2 is FYNNEI. The CDR3 region has the DNA TGTGCCAGCACGCTAAACGGCGGGGTGGAAGAGACCCAGTACTAC. Translating gives CASTLNGGVEETQYY.